A single sample is the source of the 14 T cell receptor beta chains below, sequenced in a study of breast tumors, draining lymph nodes, adjacent tissues. Samples came from axillary lymph nodes draining the breast cancer. TCRdb itself ran the multiplex PCR reads through MiXCR, one entry per CDR3 protein. Seen here are roughly 80,000 distinct CDR3 sequences, roughly a fifth observed once, and the top ten hold about 2.5%. The sequencing input was axillary lymph node tissue. The receptors were gathered from a female donor with breast cancer. Some clones in this sample may be carry-over from other donors' samples.

This clonotype came up many times. The J gene is TRBJ2-7, the V gene TRBV7-6; 7 bases map to TRBD1. The junction had 9 bases not matched to a gene; V was cut back by 5 bases and J by 5 bases. Per germline, CDR1 SGHVS and CDR2 FNYEAQ. The CDR3 consists of 14 residues. The CDR3 nucleotides are TGTGCCAGCAGCCGTTCCGACAGGGTCGACGAGCAGTACTTC. Its translation: CASSRSDRVDEQYF.

This clonotype was detected a few times. The chain recombines TRBV28 with TRBJ1-2; perhaps TRBD1 as D (5 bases). CDR3 length: 13 residues. Trimming left V 7 bases short and J 3 bases short, with 12 bases between. Germline lookup yields CDR1 MDHEN and CDR2 SYDVKM. CDR3 protein: CASTGGNDYGYTF. The DNA for the CDR3 is TGTGCCAGCACCGGGGGGAATGACTATGGCTACACCTTC.

This clonotype has a count of ten or more. This chain's CDR3 is CASSPGQLSMSYTF. The DNA of the CDR3 is TGTGCCAGCAGCCCAGGACAGCTATCTATGAGCTACACCTTC. This chain joins TRBV7-9 and TRBJ1-2; a possible D gene is TRBD1 (6 bases). Germline V CDR1 and CDR2: SEHNR, FQNEAQ (reference sequence). The CDR3 spans 14 residues. V was trimmed by 5 bases and J by 9 bases, leaving 19 bases between them.

J is TRBJ1-1 and V is TRBV7-8; 8 nucleotides match TRBD1. The CDR3 contains 14 residues. The V segment lost 7 bases and the J segment 4 bases; nucleotides outside the gene matches: 8. CDR1 SGHVS and CDR2 FQNEAQ come from the germline V gene. The DNA of the CDR3 is TGTGCCAGCACCCTGGACAGGGTTAGCACTGAAGCTTTCTTT. Amino acids: CASTLDRVSTEAFF.

This clonotype was counted ten times or more. The rearrangement uses TRBV24-1 and TRBJ2-2; 9 bases match TRBD2. The CDR3 runs 18 residues. The germline gives CDR1 KGHDR, CDR2 SFDVKD. The V and J ends lost 0 bases and 7 bases, in that order; junction bases with no gene match: 11. The CDR3: CATSDLRAGGPNDGELFF. In nucleotides, the CDR3 is TGTGCCACCAGTGATTTGCGAGCGGGAGGCCCGAACGACGGGGAGCTGTTTTTT.

Regarding this clonotype: This may arise from a read error, as a much more abundant clone is one base away. The genes are TRBV4-2 and TRBJ2-5; possible D gene TRBD2, 7 bases. The length of the CDR3 is 17 residues. The V gene's germline CDR1 is LGHNA and CDR2 YNFKEQ. The CDR3 DNA sequence: TGTGCCAGCAGCCGGAATAGGGGGGGCTCCCCGGCCGAGACCCGGTACTTC. Its protein is CASSRNRGGSPAETRYF.

This clonotype has just a few counts. This chain links TRBV27 with TRBJ1-3; D is undetermined. The V end lost 2 bases, the J end lost 3 bases, and 11 bases lay between the germline ends. CDR1 is MNHEY, CDR2 SMNVEV, per germline (reference sequence). CDR3 length: 15 amino acids. CDR3 in DNA: TGTGCCAGCAGTTTAAGTAGCGGAGGTGGAAACACCATATATTTT. Translation gives CASSLSSGGGNTIYF.

Comment on this clonotype: A much larger clone is a single base away; this may be a read error. The genes are TRBV20-1 and TRBJ1-5; D gene unclear. CDR3 length: 12 residues. Per the germline V gene, CDR1 is DFQATT and CDR2 is SNEGSKA (reference sequence). V lost 5 bases, J lost 0 bases, and 5 bases lay in between. The DNA of the CDR3 is TGCAGTGCTGGATCTAGCAATCAGCCCCAGCATTTT. This translates into CSAGSSNQPQHF.

The chain carries TRBV6-1 and TRBJ1-5; D ambiguous. This CDR3 has 13 amino acids. V lost 6 bases to trimming and J lost 4 bases, with 10 bases between them. Germline V lookup: CDR1 MNHNS, CDR2 SASEGT. CDR3 coding DNA: TGTGCCAGCAGCGAACGAGAGAATCAGCCCCAGCATTTT. Translated: CASSERENQPQHF.

In nucleotides, the CDR3 is TGCAGTGCGACTCTTGGACAGGGCCGAAGCAATGAGCAGTTCTTC. Translating gives CSATLGQGRSNEQFF. J is TRBJ2-1 and V is TRBV20-1; 8 nucleotides line up with TRBD1. The CDR3 has 15 residues. V dropped 6 bases and J dropped 6; count of bases not matched to a gene: 13. Germline CDR1 DFQATT, CDR2 SNEGSKA (reference sequence).

This clonotype was counted ten times or more. The rearrangement uses TRBV10-3 and TRBJ2-1, with 10 nucleotides matching TRBD2. V shed 7 bases and J 3 bases; nucleotides not matched to a gene: 6. The germline gives CDR1 ENHRY, CDR2 SYGVKD. The CDR3 spans 15 residues. CDR3 amino acids: CAINSGRADYNEQFF. Here the CDR3 DNA reads TGTGCCATCAACAGCGGGAGGGCCGACTACAATGAGCAGTTCTTC.

This clonotype was found many times. The chain recombines TRBV5-1 with TRBJ2-5, with 10 bases aligning to TRBD1. The ends lost 1 base at V and 5 bases at J; junction bases unmatched: 5. This CDR3 is 15 amino acids long. Germline V gene sequence: CDR1 SGHRS, CDR2 YFSETQ. The CDR3 reads CASSLPGQGSETQYF. DNA for the CDR3: TGCGCCAGCAGCTTGCCGGGACAGGGGTCCGAGACCCAGTACTTC.

This clonotype was seen repeatedly, ten times or more. The rearrangement links TRBV5-1 to TRBJ2-7; 8 bases agree with TRBD1. This CDR3 region has 15 residues. Germline loops: CDR1 SGHRS, CDR2 YFSETQ. The J segment lost 3 bases and the V segment lost 5 bases, leaving 10 bases of the junction unmatched. CDR3 sequence reads: CASSLVPDRGYEQYF. The CDR3, as DNA: TGCGCCAGCAGTCTGGTCCCCGACAGGGGCTACGAGCAGTACTTC.

This chain joins TRBV20-1 and TRBJ1-1, with unresolved D. CDR3 size: 12 residues. Per germline, CDR1 DFQATT and CDR2 SNEGSKA (reference sequence). V lost 8 bases, J lost 1 base, and 11 bases lay in between. The CDR3 loop reads CSLQHPNTEAFF. CDR3 sequence (DNA): TGCAGTCTACAACACCCGAACACTGAAGCTTTCTTT.